The T cell receptor (beta chain) under discussion was sequenced for a study of shared clonotypes between healthy human individuals. As for the study in general: The donors, two women and three men, were aged 18 to 49.

Details on this clone: The antigen is not known.

Points from the study as a whole: Few donors restricted represented genetic and exposure-history diversity.

The CDR3 runs 14 residues. V was clipped by 3 bases and J by 0 bases, with 8 bases between them. Germline CDR1 and CDR2: SGHTA and FQGNSA. DNA at 200 ng, tens of thousands of T cell genomes, went into sorted-subset replicate PCRs. Clones were read by immunoSEQ multiplex PCR, and TCRdb kept only the in-frame ones, dropping some. The table shows roughly 2.2 million clones, with around 90% occurring only once. The rearrangement links TRBV7-2 to TRBJ2-5; perhaps TRBD1 as D (5 bases). Sequenced input: naive CD4+ T cells from PBMCs. Stated subset: CD45RA+ positively selected. This receptor was identified in a man between 18 and 35 years old in good health. Some clones in this sample may be carry-over from other donors' samples. The CDR3 DNA reads TGTGCCAGCAGCTTCTACAGGTACCAAGAGACCCAGTACTTC. Protein: CASSFYRYQETQYF.